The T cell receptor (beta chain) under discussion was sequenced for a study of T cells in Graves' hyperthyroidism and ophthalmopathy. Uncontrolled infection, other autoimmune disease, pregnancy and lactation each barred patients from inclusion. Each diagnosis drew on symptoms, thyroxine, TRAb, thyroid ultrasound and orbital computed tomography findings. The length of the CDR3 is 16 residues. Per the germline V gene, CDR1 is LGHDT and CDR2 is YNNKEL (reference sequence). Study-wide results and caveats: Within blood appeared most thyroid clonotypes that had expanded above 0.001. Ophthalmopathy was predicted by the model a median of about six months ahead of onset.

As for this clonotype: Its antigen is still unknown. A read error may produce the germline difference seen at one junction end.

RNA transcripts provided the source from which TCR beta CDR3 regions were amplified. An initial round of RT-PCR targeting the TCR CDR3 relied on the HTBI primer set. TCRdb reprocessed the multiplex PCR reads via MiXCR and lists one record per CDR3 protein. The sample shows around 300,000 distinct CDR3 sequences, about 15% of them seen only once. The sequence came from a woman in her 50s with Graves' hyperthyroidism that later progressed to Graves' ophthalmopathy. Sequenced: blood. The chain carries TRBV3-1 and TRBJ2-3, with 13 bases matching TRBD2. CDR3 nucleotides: TGTGTCAGCAGCTCGGGACTAGCGGGAAGATCAGATACGCAGTATTTT. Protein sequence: CVSSSGLAGRSDTQYF.